This T cell receptor (beta chain) was documented in a study of T cell responses to AZD1222 COVID-19 vaccine. V was pared by 1 base and J by 5 bases, with 3 bases of the junction left unmatched. The CDR3 spans 14 residues. Germline CDR1 reads MGHRA; CDR2 reads YSYEKL. Using immunoSEQ multiplex PCR, the repertoire was profiled, and TCRdb retains in-frame clones only, with some absent. The table records 150,000 to 200,000 clones, 93% of them present only once. Concerning this clone: Other DNA sequences in the same sample also yield this CDR3.

The receptor comes from an adult in good health. The rearrangement links TRBV4-1 to TRBJ1-1; 8 bases fit TRBD1. Sequences were derived from peripheral blood, sampled on day 0 of AZD1222 vaccination. The CDR3 DNA follows: TGCGCCAGCAGCCAAGGGACAGGGAGTACTGAAGCTTTCTTT. Translation: CASSQGTGSTEAFF.